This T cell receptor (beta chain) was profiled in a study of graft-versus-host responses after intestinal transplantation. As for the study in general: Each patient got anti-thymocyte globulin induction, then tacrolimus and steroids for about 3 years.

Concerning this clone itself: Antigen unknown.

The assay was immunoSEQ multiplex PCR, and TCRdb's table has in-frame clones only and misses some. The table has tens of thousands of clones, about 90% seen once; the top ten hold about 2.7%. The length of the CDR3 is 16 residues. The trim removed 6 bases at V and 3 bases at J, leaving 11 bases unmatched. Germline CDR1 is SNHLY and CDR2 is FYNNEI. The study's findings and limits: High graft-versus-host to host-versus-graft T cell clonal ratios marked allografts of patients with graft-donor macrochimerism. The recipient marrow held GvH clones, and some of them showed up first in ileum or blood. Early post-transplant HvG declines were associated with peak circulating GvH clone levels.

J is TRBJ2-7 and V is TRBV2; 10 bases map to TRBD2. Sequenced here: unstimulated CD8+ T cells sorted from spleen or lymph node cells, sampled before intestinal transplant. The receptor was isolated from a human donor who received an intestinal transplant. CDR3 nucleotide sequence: TGTGCCAGCAGGGAGACTAGCGGGCCCTTTATCTACGAGCAGTACTTC. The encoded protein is CASRETSGPFIYEQYF.